The 6 T cell receptor beta chains below all came from one sample that was sequenced in a study of cytomegalovirus exposure and HLA in healthy donors. Researchers ran the PCR with 60 Vbeta and 13 Jbeta primers. Measured with immunoSEQ multiplex PCR; TCRdb has only the in-frame clones, and not every one. The sample shows some 180,000 clones, 60% to 85% of them seen only once. Sequences were obtained from PBMCs. These receptor sequences come from a male donor in good health and CMV-seronegative.

This chain connects TRBV6-1 to TRBJ2-6; D is perhaps TRBD2 (5 bases). Trimming took off 6 bases at V and 1 base at J, with 10 bases between the two ends. Germline V gene data show CDR1 as MNHNS and CDR2 as SASEGT. This CDR3 has 15 residues. This CDR3 is CASRGGKSGANVLTF. In nucleotides, the CDR3 is TGTGCCAGCAGAGGAGGCAAATCTGGGGCCAACGTCCTGACTTTC.

The V and J genes are TRBV30 and TRBJ1-1, with 7 bases matching TRBD1. Germline CDR1 GTSNPN, CDR2 SVGIG (reference sequence). Trimming removed 3 bases from V and 1 base from J; junction bases left unmatched: 8. This CDR3 has 15 residues. The CDR3 DNA reads TGTGCCTGGAGCCTAGCCGGGACAGCGAACACTGAAGCTTTCTTT. Its protein is CAWSLAGTANTEAFF.

This sequence joins TRBV6-4 and TRBJ2-2; D not resolved. Trimming removed 2 bases from V and 2 bases from J, with 3 bases in between. Germline CDR1 MRHNA, CDR2 SNTAGT. The CDR3 runs to 13 residues. CDR3 region: CASSDTNTGELFF. The CDR3 DNA is TGTGCCAGCAGTGACACTAACACCGGGGAGCTGTTTTTT.

This clone was detected many times. The genes are TRBV6-4 and TRBJ2-3; 8 bases are shared with TRBD2. The CDR3 extends over 14 amino acids. Germline V gives CDR1 MRHNA, CDR2 SNTAGT. V was pared by 3 bases and J by 1 base, with 0 bases of the junction left unmatched. The CDR3 sequence is CASSERGGTDTQYF. DNA for the CDR3: TGTGCCAGCAGTGAGCGGGGGGGCACAGATACGCAGTATTTT.

This clone was recorded only once. The chain employs TRBV6-1 and TRBJ1-6; D remains ambiguous. The CDR3 runs to 12 residues. Trimming removed 6 bases from V and 14 bases from J, with 14 bases in between. Per the germline V gene, CDR1 is MNHNS and CDR2 is SASEGT. CDR3 sequence (DNA): TGTGCCAGCAGCGACCCCTCAGCGGCCCTCCACTTT. This translates into CASSDPSAALHF.

The J gene is TRBJ2-1, the V gene TRBV6-5, with 7 bases aligning to TRBD2. This CDR3 has 16 amino acids. After removal of 4 bases from V and 1 base from J, the junction contained 7 bases not matched to a gene. From germline, CDR1 is MNHEY and CDR2 SVGAGI. The CDR3 sequence: CASSSAGGGSYNEQFF. CDR3 in DNA: TGTGCCAGCAGTTCGGCCGGCGGGGGATCCTACAATGAGCAGTTCTTC.